The next 23 T cell receptor beta chains were all read from a single sample in a study of identical twins. MiXCR, run by TCRdb on the 5' RACE reads, gives a single entry per CDR3 protein. Of hundreds of thousands of distinct CDR3 sequences in the sample, 12% were seen once. These data are also associated with another study on yellow fever vaccine responses in identical twins.

Input material: PBMCs. These receptor sequences come from a woman aged 18-35 years in good health.

This clonotype has just a few counts. V is TRBV6-4 and J is TRBJ2-4, with D tentatively TRBD1 (5 bases). This CDR3 has 16 amino acids. Germline CDR1 MRHNA, CDR2 SNTAGT. Trimming removed 0 bases from V and 1 base from J, with 10 bases in between. DNA of the CDR3: TGTGCCAGCAGTGACTCCGGGTACAGGGCCAAAAACATTCAGTACTTC. This gives the protein CASSDSGYRAKNIQYF.

V gene TRBV28 combines with J gene TRBJ2-7, with D unclear. V was pared by 3 bases and J by 5 bases, with 5 bases between. This CDR3 is 11 amino acids long. Germline CDR1 is MDHEN and CDR2 is SYDVKM. As DNA, the CDR3 is TGTGCCAGCAGTTTTAACCACGAGCAGTACGTC. This codes for CASSFNHEQYV.

This clonotype turned up a few times. The chain combines TRBV10-3 with TRBJ2-3; D gene unclear. The CDR3 totals 15 residues. V lost 3 bases, J lost 2 bases, and 12 bases lay in between. Germline loops: CDR1 ENHRY, CDR2 SYGVKD. The CDR3 coding sequence is TGTGCCATCAGTGAAAGTGGGGTCTACACAGATACGCAGTATTTT. It yields the protein CAISESGVYTDTQYF.

The chain joins TRBV12-5 to TRBJ2-7, with TRBD1 matching 8 bases. Germline V lookup: CDR1 LGHNT, CDR2 FRNRAP. J was trimmed by 0 bases and V by 4 bases; bases with no gene match: 5. The CDR3 runs to 15 residues. CDR3 in amino acids: CASGSPGTGSYEQYF. In nucleotides, the CDR3 is TGTGCTAGTGGTTCGCCGGGGACAGGCTCCTACGAGCAGTACTTC.

The V call is TRBV28, the J call TRBJ2-4; 7 bases fit TRBD1. J gave up 3 bases and V 4 bases, and 9 bases lay outside the gene matches. Germline CDR1 and CDR2: MDHEN and SYDVKM. CDR3 length equals 16 residues. The CDR3 DNA follows: TGTGCCAGCAGTTCAGGGGGTACGAGGGGCAAAAACATTCAGTACTTC. This codes for CASSSGGTRGKNIQYF. Full variable domain (missing parts from reference TRBV28 and TRBJ2-4): DVKVTQSSRYLVKRTGEKVFLECVQDMDHENMFWYRQDPGLGLRLIYFSYDVKMKEKGDIPEGYSVSREKKERFSLILESASTNQTSMYLCASSSGGTRGKNIQYFGAGTRLSVL.

This clonotype occurred a few times. V usage is TRBV3-1 and J usage is TRBJ2-2, with TRBD1 as a possible D gene (5 bases). The CDR3 is 20 amino acids. The germline CDR1 and CDR2 sequences are LGHDT and YNNKEL (reference sequence). The V end lost 2 bases, the J end lost 4 bases, and 26 bases lay between the germline ends. This chain's CDR3 is CASSQRYKYPTTVTTGELFF. The CDR3 DNA sequence: TGTGCCAGCAGCCAAAGGTACAAGTACCCTACGACAGTTACCACCGGGGAGCTGTTTTTT.

The chain has TRBV7-6 and TRBJ2-5, with a possible D match to TRBD1 (6 bases). CDR1 is SGHVS and CDR2 is FNYEAQ in the germline V gene. Trimming took off 5 bases at V and 2 bases at J, with 15 bases between the two ends. The CDR3 consists of 15 residues. The CDR3 sequence is CASSPWTGTQETQYF. The CDR3 DNA is TGTGCCAGCAGCCCCTGGACGGGGACACAAGAGACCCAGTACTTC. Full variable domain (missing parts from reference TRBV7-6 and TRBJ2-5): GAGVSQSPRYKVTKRGQDVALRCDPISGHVSLYWYRQALGQGPEFLTYFNYEAQQDKSGLPNDRFSAERPEGSISTLTIQRTEQRDSAMYRCASSPWTGTQETQYFGPGTRLLVL.

This clonotype showed up just a few times. V and J are TRBV12-3 or TRBV12-4 and TRBJ2-1, with 8 bases identical to TRBD1. There are 14 residues in the CDR3. V was clipped by 8 bases and J by 8 bases; unmatched bases: 11. The CDR3 here is CASGPGQEVDEQFF. Here the CDR3 DNA reads TGTGCCAGCGGTCCGGGACAGGAGGTCGATGAGCAGTTCTTC.

This clonotype has a handful of counts. The chain joins TRBV5-1 to TRBJ2-3, with TRBD2 matching 11 bases. The trim removed 5 bases at V and 0 bases at J, leaving 11 bases unmatched. The germline CDR1 and CDR2 sequences are SGHRS and YFSETQ. The CDR3 runs 18 residues. The chain's CDR3 is CASRYRLAGLTSTDTQYF. CDR3 bases: TGCGCCAGCAGATACCGACTAGCGGGATTGACTAGCACAGATACGCAGTATTTT.

The CDR3 nucleotides read TGTGCCAGCAGCTTATTCGCGGGAGGGCCGTCACGCTCCAATGAGCAGTTCTTC. Amino acid sequence: CASSLFAGGPSRSNEQFF. The chain is built from TRBV11-2 and TRBJ2-1; 9 bases are shared with TRBD2. Trimming cost V 2 bases and J 6 bases; bases outside gene matches: 14. Looked up from germline, CDR1 is SGHAT and CDR2 is FQNNGV. The CDR3 length is 18 residues.

The table lists this clonotype with many counts. The V and J genes are TRBV2 and TRBJ2-1, with a tentative D call TRBD1 (6 bases). V lost 5 bases and J 2 bases, leaving 13 bases between the germline ends. This CDR3 spans 15 amino acids. The germline V gene encodes CDR1 SNHLY and CDR2 FYNNEI. In DNA, the CDR3 is TGTGCCAGCAGTAGTACAGGGTACACCTACAATGAGCAGTTCTTC. As protein: CASSSTGYTYNEQFF.

This clonotype was detected only a few times. V and J are TRBV20-1 and TRBJ2-1; 11 bases are shared with TRBD2. Germline CDR1 is DFQATT and CDR2 is SNEGSKA (reference sequence). The V and J ends lost 5 bases and 7 bases, in that order; junction bases with no gene match: 10. The CDR3 is 15 residues long. DNA of the CDR3: TGCAGTGCTGAGCACGCTAGCGGGAGGCTAAATGAGCAGTTCTTC. Its translation is CSAEHASGRLNEQFF.

This clonotype showed up many times. The rearrangement links TRBV12-3 or TRBV12-4 to TRBJ1-5; D uncertain. The CDR3 totals 16 residues. V shed 6 bases and J shed 0 bases, with 15 bases lying between them. CDR3 loop: CASSPRPPDSNQPQHF. CDR3 sequence (DNA): TGTGCCAGCAGCCCTAGGCCCCCAGATAGCAATCAGCCCCAGCATTTT.

This clonotype has just a few counts. The chain couples TRBV7-8 to TRBJ1-2; D unresolved. V was cut by 3 bases and J by 3 bases, with 11 bases left in between. Per the germline V gene, CDR1 is SGHVS and CDR2 is FQNEAQ. This CDR3 has 14 amino acids. The CDR3 region is CASSFGGQYYGYTF. CDR3 coding DNA: TGTGCCAGCAGCTTTGGAGGGCAGTACTATGGCTACACCTTC. The full variable domain, rest sourced from reference TRBV7-8 and TRBJ1-2, is GAGVSQSPRYKVAKRGQDVALRCDPISGHVSLFWYQQALGQGPEFLTYFQNEAQLDKSGLPSDRFFAERPEGSVSTLKIQRTQQEDSAVYLCASSFGGQYYGYTFGSGTRLTVV.

Only a few counts were recorded for this clonotype. This rearrangement joins TRBV6-5 to TRBJ1-1, with D tentatively TRBD1 (6 bases). The CDR3 covers 13 residues. V was trimmed by 2 bases and J by 7 bases, leaving 11 bases between them. CDR1 and CDR2 from the germline V gene are MNHEY and SVGAGI. CDR3 sequence (DNA): TGTGCCAGCAGTTACGGGGGGGCGGGTGAAGCTTTCTTT. As protein: CASSYGGAGEAFF.

There are many counts of this clonotype. The chain recombines TRBV5-1 with TRBJ2-1; the match to TRBD2 covers 8 bases. Germline values: CDR1 SGHRS, CDR2 YFSETQ. After removal of 2 bases from V and 5 bases from J, the junction contained 3 bases not matched to a gene. The CDR3 runs 14 residues. The CDR3 protein is CASSLAGANNEQFF. The CDR3 bases are TGCGCCAGCAGCTTAGCGGGAGCTAACAATGAGCAGTTCTTC.

This clonotype was found once. The chain has TRBV12-3 or TRBV12-4 and TRBJ2-1; 8 nucleotides align to TRBD2. The CDR3 totals 16 residues. The trim removed 7 bases at V and 8 bases at J, leaving 16 bases unmatched. The chain's CDR3 is CASTLWGAGGGDEQFF. The CDR3 coding sequence is TGTGCCAGCACCCTTTGGGGTGCGGGAGGAGGAGATGAGCAGTTCTTC.

V gene TRBV7-9 combines with J gene TRBJ2-7, with TRBD2 as a possible D gene (6 bases). Germline values: CDR1 SEHNR, CDR2 FQNEAQ (reference sequence). The CDR3 runs 14 residues. The germline V and J ends were trimmed by 6 bases and 11 bases, with 23 bases remaining between them. CDR3 DNA: TGTGCCAGCAGTTCCACCGGGAGCCAAGGACGGGAGTACTTC. This encodes CASSSTGSQGREYF.

J is TRBJ2-3 and V is TRBV5-6; 9 nucleotides align to TRBD2. The junction had 8 bases not matched to a gene; V was cut back by 2 bases and J by 4 bases. Germline CDR1 is SGHDT and CDR2 is YYEEEE. The CDR3 sequence is 16 residues long. CDR3 protein: CASSFRASGVADTQYF. In DNA form, the CDR3 reads TGTGCCAGCAGCTTTCGGGCTAGCGGGGTTGCAGATACGCAGTATTTT.

The chain combines TRBV12-3 or TRBV12-4 with TRBJ2-5, with 7 bases aligning to TRBD2. This CDR3 has 15 amino acids. V lost 5 bases and J lost 1; bases outside the gene matches: 7. CDR3 amino acids: CASSRRGGGQETQYF. The CDR3 DNA sequence: TGTGCCAGCAGTCGGCGGGGCGGGGGCCAAGAGACCCAGTACTTC.

This clonotype has ten or more counts. This chain connects TRBV12-3 or TRBV12-4 to TRBJ2-7, with unresolved D. This CDR3 is 12 amino acids long. The ends were cut back, 5 bases at V and 3 bases at J, with 8 bases in the middle. The CDR3 DNA reads as TGTGCCAGCAGTCGAGAAAACTACGAGCAGTACTTC. It codes for CASSRENYEQYF.

V is TRBV20-1 and J is TRBJ2-7; D is unclear. V lost 0 bases and J 6 bases, leaving 9 bases between the germline ends. The CDR3 has 12 residues. Germline loops: CDR1 DFQATT, CDR2 SNEGSKA (reference sequence). CDR3 DNA: TGCAGTGCTAGAGATGATGAGTGCGAGCAGTACTTC. Translating it yields CSARDDECEQYF.

This chain's CDR3 is CATSRAEEGYTF. In DNA form, the CDR3 reads TGTGCCACCAGCAGAGCTGAGGAAGGCTACACCTTC. J is TRBJ1-2 and V is TRBV15; D ambiguous. This CDR3 is 12 amino acids long. Germline loops: CDR1 LNHNV, CDR2 YYDKDF (reference sequence). V dropped 1 base and J dropped 8 bases, with 8 bases sitting between them.